Each of the 8 T cell receptor beta chains below was sequenced from the same sample in a study of neurological immune-mediated disorders. TCRdb re-called the 5' RACE reads with MiXCR, one entry per CDR3 protein. In the table there are about 50,000 distinct CDR3 sequences, roughly 15% of which are singletons. The sequencing input was PBMCs. These receptors came from a man in his sixties in good health.

This clonotype was seen at least ten times. This chain uses TRBV7-2 with TRBJ2-4, with D possibly being TRBD2 (5 bases). V lost 5 bases and J 9 bases, leaving 17 bases between the germline ends. CDR1 SGHTA and CDR2 FQGNSA come from the germline V gene. This CDR3 has 14 residues. CDR3 sequence: CASSPDPVGSIQYF. The CDR3 nucleotides read TGTGCCAGCAGCCCGGATCCTGTTGGGAGCATTCAGTACTTC. Based on the CDR3 plus reference TRBV7-2 and TRBJ2-4, the full variable domain is GAGVSQSPSNKVTEKGKDVELRCDPISGHTALYWYRQSLGQGLEFLIYFQGNSAPDKSGLPSDRFSAERTGGSVSTLTIQRTQQEDSAVYLCASSPDPVGSIQYFGAGTRLSVL.

This clonotype was seen ten or more times. The chain couples TRBV11-1 to TRBJ2-5; D tentatively reads TRBD1 or TRBD2 (5 bases each). Germline V gene lookup returns CDR1 SGHAT and CDR2 FQDESV (reference sequence). The CDR3 loop spans 14 amino acids. V was clipped by 1 base and J by 1 base, with 7 bases between them. The CDR3 protein is CASSLGGIQETQYF. The CDR3 nucleotides are TGTGCCAGCAGCTTAGGGGGGATCCAAGAGACCCAGTACTTC.

This clonotype was observed at least ten times. In nucleotides, the CDR3 is TGCAGTGCTAGAGGAGCGTGGGGGTCAGGTGAGCAGTTCTTC. Translating gives CSARGAWGSGEQFF. This chain joins TRBV20-1 and TRBJ2-1, with D perhaps matching TRBD1 or TRBD2 (5 bases each). The CDR3 has 14 amino acids. The germline V gene encodes CDR1 DFQATT and CDR2 SNEGSKA (reference sequence). V was pared by 1 base and J by 9 bases, with 16 bases between.

This clonotype showed up many times. This sequence joins TRBV20-1 and TRBJ1-2; TRBD1 agrees at 10 bases. After removal of 3 bases from V and 4 bases from J, the junction contained 5 bases not matched to a gene. The V gene's germline CDR1 is DFQATT and CDR2 SNEGSKA (reference sequence). This CDR3 has 14 amino acids. The CDR3 DNA reads as TGCAGTGCTAGTGGGGACAGGGGCTTCTATGGCTACACCTTC. Its protein is CSASGDRGFYGYTF.

This clonotype was seen repeatedly, ten times or more. The rearrangement links TRBV7-9 to TRBJ1-1; D remains unclear. The CDR3 is made up of 14 amino acids. V dropped 0 bases and J dropped 4 bases, with 9 bases sitting between them. Germline values: CDR1 SEHNR, CDR2 FQNEAQ (reference sequence). The CDR3 spells CASSLAAGSTEAFF. The CDR3 DNA follows: TGTGCCAGCAGCTTAGCTGCGGGGTCCACTGAAGCTTTCTTT.

Concerning this clonotype: Germline and junction disagree at one end, which may indicate a read error. The chain uses TRBV5-7 and TRBJ1-3; perhaps TRBD1 as D (5 bases). TRBV5-7 is an open reading frame whose function is uncertain. This CDR3 spans 18 amino acids. As DNA, the CDR3 is TGCGCCAACAGCCCCGATCGATACGGGGCCTGTCGAGGAAACACCATATATTTT. This sequence encodes CANSPDRYGACRGNTIYF.

This clonotype was picked up many times. This sequence joins TRBV6-1 and TRBJ1-3, with TRBD1 matching over 9 bases. In germline, CDR1 is MNHNS, CDR2 SASEGT. The V segment lost 6 bases and the J segment 8 bases; nucleotides outside the gene matches: 5. The CDR3 runs 13 residues. The CDR3 DNA reads as TGTGCCAGCAGCCGGGACAGGGAGGACACCATATATTTT. Its protein is CASSRDREDTIYF.

This clonotype was counted ten times or more. The rearrangement uses TRBV5-6 and TRBJ1-2; 8 bases align to TRBD1. CDR1 and CDR2 from the germline V gene are SGHDT and YYEEEE. This CDR3 spans 14 amino acids. V trimming: 4 bases; J trimming: 3 bases; junction bases outside the gene matches: 5. The CDR3 nucleotides read TGTGCCAGCAGCGCGACAGGGGATCACTATGGCTACACCTTC. It codes for CASSATGDHYGYTF.